This is a list of T cell receptor beta chains from one sample in a study of T cells after yellow fever vaccination. TCRdb reprocessed the 5' RACE reads via MiXCR and lists one record per CDR3 protein. This table has about 320,000 distinct CDR3 sequences, 3.5% to 5% appearing once. The starting material was PBMCs, obtained 15 days after the yellow fever booster vaccination. These TCRs come from a man between 18 and 35 years old who received the YFV17D yellow fever vaccine. The CDR3 runs from the conserved cysteine through the conserved F or W. Fields, in order: clone size, D gene, CDR3 length, J gene, V gene, CDR3 DNA, CDR3 protein. The D gene is left open where the match is weak. Clone size is not always given. Where it is, it says once, few, many or a class for expanded clones.

clone size: many; D gene: -; CDR3 length: 14; J gene: TRBJ2-1; V gene: TRBV7-2; CDR3 DNA: TGTGCCAGCAGCTTCGGAGCAGCGCCCGATGAGCAGTTCTTC; CDR3 protein: CASSFGAAPDEQFF
clone size: many; D gene: -; CDR3 length: 13; J gene: TRBJ2-3; V gene: TRBV5-1; CDR3 DNA: TGCGCCAGCAGCTTCCCAGGGGAGGATACGCAGTATTTT; CDR3 protein: CASSFPGEDTQYF
clone size: many; D gene: -; CDR3 length: 16; J gene: TRBJ2-1; V gene: TRBV6-2/TRBV6-3; CDR3 DNA: TGTGCCAGCAGTTACGGTGCAGGGGGGCCCTACAATGAGCAGTTCTTC; CDR3 protein: CASSYGAGGPYNEQFF
clone size: many; D gene: -; CDR3 length: 15; J gene: TRBJ1-2; V gene: TRBV15; CDR3 DNA: TGTGCCACCAGCAATAAACTGGACGGATTCTATGGCTACACCTTC; CDR3 protein: CATSNKLDGFYGYTF
clone size: few; D gene: TRBD1; CDR3 length: 16; J gene: TRBJ1-1; V gene: TRBV6-2/TRBV6-3; CDR3 DNA: TGTGCCAGCAGTCCCCGGACAGGGGGTTGGAGGACTGAAGCTTTCTTT; CDR3 protein: CASSPRTGGWRTEAFF
clone size: many; D gene: -; CDR3 length: 10; J gene: TRBJ2-5; V gene: TRBV28; CDR3 DNA: TGTGCCAGCAGCCTCAATTCCCAGTACTTC; CDR3 protein: CASSLNSQYF
clone size: -; D gene: TRBD2; CDR3 length: 16; J gene: TRBJ2-3; V gene: TRBV5-1; CDR3 DNA: TGCGCCAGCACCAATCCCGGGACTAGCAACACAGATACGCAGTATTTT; CDR3 protein: CASTNPGTSNTDTQYF
clone size: few; D gene: -; CDR3 length: 14; J gene: TRBJ1-2; V gene: TRBV3-1; CDR3 DNA: TGTGCCAGCAGCCTTCTTTCGGCGGACTATGGCTACACCTTC; CDR3 protein: CASSLLSADYGYTF
clone size: -; D gene: -; CDR3 length: 14; J gene: TRBJ1-4; V gene: TRBV7-2; CDR3 DNA: TGTGCCAGCAGCTTGACAGAATACTCCGAAAAACTGTTTTTT; CDR3 protein: CASSLTEYSEKLFF
clone size: many; D gene: TRBD1; CDR3 length: 14; J gene: TRBJ1-2; V gene: TRBV20-1; CDR3 DNA: TGCAGTGCAGGACAGGGCTTTCTGGACTATGGCTACACCTTC; CDR3 protein: CSAGQGFLDYGYTF
clone size: many; D gene: -; CDR3 length: 13; J gene: TRBJ1-1; V gene: TRBV7-2; CDR3 DNA: TGTGCCAGCAGGGGGAAACCGGTTGCCGGAGCTTTCTTT; CDR3 protein: CASRGKPVAGAFF
clone size: few; D gene: -; CDR3 length: 15; J gene: TRBJ2-2; V gene: TRBV7-2; CDR3 DNA: TGTGCCAGCAGCCCCGGGGCGAGGGGCACCGGGGAGCTGTTTTTT; CDR3 protein: CASSPGARGTGELFF
clone size: many; D gene: -; CDR3 length: 19; J gene: TRBJ2-5; V gene: TRBV9; CDR3 DNA: TGTGCCAGCAGGAACCCCCGGGACAAGGAGGGGCGGAGTGAAGAGACCCAGTACTTC; CDR3 protein: CASRNPRDKEGRSEETQYF
clone size: many; D gene: -; CDR3 length: 12; J gene: TRBJ2-1; V gene: TRBV7-2; CDR3 DNA: TGTGCCAGCAGCAGTATAGGGCATGAGCAGTTCTTC; CDR3 protein: CASSSIGHEQFF
clone size: many; D gene: TRBD2; CDR3 length: 15; J gene: TRBJ2-4; V gene: TRBV7-2; CDR3 DNA: TGTGCCAGCAGCTTAGTAGCGGGGGCTGGAGACATTCAGTACTTC; CDR3 protein: CASSLVAGAGDIQYF
clone size: few; D gene: TRBD2; CDR3 length: 15; J gene: TRBJ2-2; V gene: TRBV12-5; CDR3 DNA: TGTGCTAGTGGTTTAGGCGGGGGGATCACCGGGGAGCTGTTTTTT; CDR3 protein: CASGLGGGITGELFF
clone size: few; D gene: TRBD2; CDR3 length: 16; J gene: TRBJ2-1; V gene: TRBV27; CDR3 DNA: TGTGCCAGCAGTCCAGCGGGGGGGCCCTCCTACAATGAGCAGTTCTTC; CDR3 protein: CASSPAGGPSYNEQFF
clone size: -; D gene: -; CDR3 length: 14; J gene: TRBJ2-5; V gene: TRBV3-1; CDR3 DNA: TGTGCCAGCAGCCCCGGACCAGCGGAGGAGACCCAGTACTTC; CDR3 protein: CASSPGPAEETQYF
clone size: few; D gene: -; CDR3 length: 16; J gene: TRBJ2-2; V gene: TRBV27; CDR3 DNA: TGTGCCAGCAGTTTTCGACCCAGGATAGGGACCGGGGAGCTGTTTTTT; CDR3 protein: CASSFRPRIGTGELFF
clone size: -; D gene: -; CDR3 length: 12; J gene: TRBJ1-1; V gene: TRBV7-2; CDR3 DNA: TGTGCCAGCAGCTTCATAAGCACTGAAGCTTTCTTT; CDR3 protein: CASSFISTEAFF
clone size: few; D gene: TRBD1; CDR3 length: 15; J gene: TRBJ2-3; V gene: TRBV5-1; CDR3 DNA: TGCGCCAGCAGGGGCGGGACAGGGGTCCCAGATACGCAGTATTTT; CDR3 protein: CASRGGTGVPDTQYF
clone size: many; D gene: TRBD1; CDR3 length: 16; J gene: TRBJ2-1; V gene: TRBV5-1; CDR3 DNA: TGCGCCAGCAGCTTCCTCCCCGGGACAGGTTACAATGAGCAGTTCTTC; CDR3 protein: CASSFLPGTGYNEQFF
clone size: -; D gene: -; CDR3 length: 13; J gene: TRBJ2-1; V gene: TRBV7-6; CDR3 DNA: TGTGCCAGCAGCTTAGCCCCCATGGGTGAGCAGTTCTTC; CDR3 protein: CASSLAPMGEQFF
clone size: many; D gene: -; CDR3 length: 16; J gene: TRBJ1-2; V gene: TRBV5-1; CDR3 DNA: TGCGCCAGCAGCTTGGCCAACGGCGGCATTGAATATGGCTACACCTTC; CDR3 protein: CASSLANGGIEYGYTF
clone size: -; D gene: TRBD1; CDR3 length: 14; J gene: TRBJ1-6; V gene: TRBV4-3; CDR3 DNA: TGCGCCAGCAGCTCCGGACAGGATAATTCACCCCTCCACTTT; CDR3 protein: CASSSGQDNSPLHF
clone size: -; D gene: TRBD1; CDR3 length: 20; J gene: TRBJ2-1; V gene: TRBV4-1; CDR3 DNA: TGCGCCAGCAGCCAAGAATTTATAGTTGGTGGGACAGGGGCGTCTGATGAGCAGTTCTTC; CDR3 protein: CASSQEFIVGGTGASDEQFF
clone size: -; D gene: -; CDR3 length: 17; J gene: TRBJ2-3; V gene: TRBV18; CDR3 DNA: TGTGCCAGCTCACCCCGGGGGAGAGTAGCGCTGGCAGATACGCAGTATTTT; CDR3 protein: CASSPRGRVALADTQYF
clone size: few; D gene: TRBD1; CDR3 length: 15; J gene: TRBJ1-2; V gene: TRBV5-5; CDR3 DNA: TGTGCCAGCAGCTGGGTAGAGACAGGGGAAAATGGCTACACCTTC; CDR3 protein: CASSWVETGENGYTF
clone size: -; D gene: -; CDR3 length: 15; J gene: TRBJ2-6; V gene: TRBV7-2; CDR3 DNA: TGTGCCAGCAGCCCATATCGCTCTGGGGCCAACGTCCTGACTTTC; CDR3 protein: CASSPYRSGANVLTF
clone size: -; D gene: -; CDR3 length: 14; J gene: TRBJ2-5; V gene: TRBV6-2/TRBV6-3; CDR3 DNA: TGTGCCAGCAGTTACGTCAGGCCGTTGGAGACCCAGTACTTC; CDR3 protein: CASSYVRPLETQYF
clone size: few; D gene: TRBD2; CDR3 length: 16; J gene: TRBJ2-1; V gene: TRBV5-1; CDR3 DNA: TGCGCCAGCAGCTTTGCTAGCGGGGGGCCTTACAATGAGCAGTTCTTC; CDR3 protein: CASSFASGGPYNEQFF
clone size: many; D gene: -; CDR3 length: 15; J gene: TRBJ1-1; V gene: TRBV20-1; CDR3 DNA: TGCAGTGCTAGGGGGGGCCCCGAGGGGATCACTGAAGCTTTCTTT; CDR3 protein: CSARGGPEGITEAFF
clone size: many; D gene: -; CDR3 length: 12; J gene: TRBJ1-5; V gene: TRBV12-3/TRBV12-4; CDR3 DNA: TGTGCCAGCAGTTTCGACAATCAGCCCCAGCATTTT; CDR3 protein: CASSFDNQPQHF
clone size: many; D gene: TRBD1; CDR3 length: 13; J gene: TRBJ1-1; V gene: TRBV10-3; CDR3 DNA: TGTGCCATCAAGACGACAGGGGACACTGAAGCTTTCTTT; CDR3 protein: CAIKTTGDTEAFF
clone size: few; D gene: TRBD1; CDR3 length: 15; J gene: TRBJ2-1; V gene: TRBV9; CDR3 DNA: TGTGCCAGCAGCGTAGGGGGACAGAACTACAATGAGCAGTTCTTC; CDR3 protein: CASSVGGQNYNEQFF
clone size: -; D gene: -; CDR3 length: 15; J gene: TRBJ2-1; V gene: TRBV12-3/TRBV12-4; CDR3 DNA: TGTGCCAGCAGTTTAGGGGGGCCCCCCTCGGATGAGCAGTTCTTC; CDR3 protein: CASSLGGPPSDEQFF
clone size: -; D gene: -; CDR3 length: 18; J gene: TRBJ2-1; V gene: TRBV5-4; CDR3 DNA: TGTGCCAGCTGCTTGGATCCGGAGGCCCAAAGCTCCTTCAATGAGCAGTTCTTC; CDR3 protein: CASCLDPEAQSSFNEQFF